Described below is a single T cell receptor beta chain sequence and its context. Its antigen is unidentified. The data belong to a study of vaccination effects on CD4 cells after COVID-19. Turning to the study itself: Pools of viral peptides were used by the ViraFEST assay to expand antigen-specific CD4+ T cells ahead of sequencing. Relative to the second dose, post-vaccine samples were obtained a median of 72 days later.

Findings of the study overall: Convalescent patients' post-vaccine spike repertoire was mostly distinct vaccine-induced clones.

Around day 10 of culture, CD4+ T cells were separated out. Between March and December 2020, the person had a SARS-CoV-2 infection that PCR confirmed. Participants each got two BNT162b2 or mRNA-1273 vaccine doses. Half-medium changes using IL-2 medium occurred on days 3 and 7. Assay: immunoSEQ multiplex PCR; the TCRdb copy retains only in-frame clones and omits some. In the table there are nearly 35,000 clones, approximately 72% of which are singletons. The sequences come from CD4+ T cells from PBMCs cultured without peptide, collected after COVID-19 vaccination. The receptor was isolated from a human donor who had a prior SARS-CoV-2 infection.

The CDR3 DNA reads as TGTGCCAGCAGTGTTGCTGGAAACACCATATATTTT. This encodes CASSVAGNTIYF. The chain combines TRBV2 with TRBJ1-3; no firm D call. CDR1 and CDR2 (germline): SNHLY, FYNNEI. V was pared by 4 bases and J by 2 bases, with 3 bases between. This CDR3 comprises 12 residues.